Following are 12 T cell receptor beta chains from one sample sequenced in a study of cytomegalovirus exposure and HLA in healthy donors. Primers: 60 Vbeta forward and 13 Jbeta reverse. Data came from immunoSEQ multiplex PCR; TCRdb stores just in-frame clones and leaves some out. The profile shows around 150,000 clones, just under 85% of them singletons. The sequencing sample was made of PBMCs. These TCRs come from a man aged 35 to 55 in good health and CMV-seropositive.

The CDR3 here is CASSLSGQHNEQFF. The CDR3 DNA reads as TGCGCCAGCAGCTTGAGTGGACAGCATAATGAGCAGTTCTTC. The V gene is TRBV5-1, the J gene TRBJ2-1, with D possibly TRBD1 on 6 matching bases. Trimming shortened V by 1 base and J by 7 bases, and 12 bases separated the two germline ends. The CDR3 is 14 residues long. Germline V CDR1 and CDR2: SGHRS, YFSETQ. Variable domain in full (rest from reference TRBV5-1 and TRBJ2-1): KAGVTQTPRYLIKTRGQQVTLSCSPISGHRSVSWYQQTPGQGLQFLFEYFSETQRNKGNFPGRFSGRQFSNSRSEMNVSTLELGDSALYLCASSLSGQHNEQFFGPGTRLTVL.

The chain carries TRBV19 and TRBJ1-3; possibly TRBD1 for D (6 bases). Germline CDR1 reads LNHDA; CDR2 reads SQIVND (reference sequence). This CDR3 is 16 amino acids long. Trimming took off 5 bases at V and 0 bases at J, with 14 bases between the two ends. CDR3 amino acids: CASSEGGPRSGNTIYF. The CDR3 DNA is TGTGCCAGTAGTGAAGGGGGACCGCGCTCTGGAAACACCATATATTTT.

This rearrangement joins TRBV5-5 to TRBJ1-6; D is possibly TRBD1 (6 bases). Germline assignment: CDR1 SGHKS and CDR2 YYEKEE (reference sequence). V was shortened by 2 bases and J by 10 bases, with 10 bases between the two germline ends. The CDR3 totals 13 residues. The CDR3 DNA sequence: TGTGCCAGCAGCTTCGGTGGGGGCTCACCCCTCCACTTT. Its translation: CASSFGGGSPLHF.

The chain has TRBV18 and TRBJ1-1; D may be TRBD1 (5 bases). The length of the CDR3 is 15 residues. Between the trimmed V and J ends, which lost 3 bases and 0 bases, there was a span of 11 bases. Germline lookup yields CDR1 KGHSH and CDR2 LQKENI. CDR3 sequence reads: CASSPQGKMNTEAFF. As DNA, the CDR3 is TGTGCCAGCTCACCGCAGGGAAAGATGAACACTGAAGCTTTCTTT.

V and J are TRBV7-8 and TRBJ2-7; D is possibly TRBD1 (6 bases). Per germline, CDR1 SGHVS and CDR2 FQNEAQ. There are 15 residues in the CDR3. Trimming left V 4 bases short and J 4 bases short, with 17 bases between. CDR3: CASSSYLTGSYEQYF. Written as DNA, the CDR3 is TGTGCCAGCAGCTCCTACCTGACAGGTTCATACGAGCAGTACTTC.

This clone was seen once. CDR3 coding DNA: TGTGCCAGCAGCGTAGTTTCGTCGGGGAAACTGTTTTTT. It encodes CASSVVSSGKLFF. The chain combines TRBV9 with TRBJ1-4; D remains ambiguous. Trimming took off 0 bases at V and 11 bases at J, with 11 bases between the two ends. CDR3 length: 13 residues. Per germline, CDR1 SGDLS and CDR2 YYNGEE.

The chain joins TRBV7-3 to TRBJ2-7, with D perhaps TRBD1 (7 bases). CDR3 length: 15 amino acids. Trimming took off 6 bases at V and 4 bases at J, with 19 bases between the two ends. Germline CDR1 SGHTA, CDR2 FQGTGA. The CDR3 DNA reads as TGTGCCAGCAGTCCCGGAGGGACAGAAGAGTACGAGCAGTACTTC. It encodes CASSPGGTEEYEQYF.

This chain connects TRBV6-1 to TRBJ2-5; 10 nucleotides match TRBD1. Trimming cost V 3 bases and J 3 bases; bases outside gene matches: 7. Per the germline V gene, CDR1 is MNHNS and CDR2 is SASEGT. This CDR3 contains 16 residues. The CDR3 sequence: CASSDMIGTGEETQYF. CDR3 DNA sequence: TGTGCCAGCAGTGACATGATCGGGACAGGGGAAGAGACCCAGTACTTC.

The rearrangement joins TRBV6-5 to TRBJ1-2; D gene unclear. Trimming pared 10 bases from V and 3 bases from J, leaving 12 bases between. The CDR3 runs 12 residues. Germline CDR1 and CDR2: MNHEY and SVGAGI. DNA for the CDR3: TGTGCCACAGGAACCCTCGACTATGGCTACACCTTC. It specifies CATGTLDYGYTF.

This clone has just one count. V is TRBV13 and J is TRBJ1-5, with 7 bases matching TRBD1. The V segment lost 4 bases and the J segment 3 bases; nucleotides outside the gene matches: 6. This CDR3 has 15 amino acids. Germline values: CDR1 PRHDT, CDR2 FYEKMQ (reference sequence). DNA for the CDR3: TGTGCCAGCAGCTCCCGGGACAGCTACAATCAGCCCCAGCATTTT. Its protein is CASSSRDSYNQPQHF.

The V and J genes are TRBV15 and TRBJ1-2; D uncertain. V was pared by 0 bases and J by 6 bases, with 17 bases between. CDR3 length equals 16 residues. From germline, CDR1 is LNHNV and CDR2 YYDKDF (reference sequence). CDR3 nucleotides: TGTGCCACCAGCAGAGATCTCTCTGGAGGGAGGGATGGCTACACCTTC. This encodes CATSRDLSGGRDGYTF.

CDR3 amino acids: CASSDGTETEAFF. The CDR3 region has the DNA TGTGCCAGCAGTGATGGGACAGAGACTGAAGCTTTCTTT. The J gene is TRBJ1-1, the V gene TRBV25-1; 7 bases align to TRBD1. This CDR3 contains 13 residues. Germline CDR1 is MGHDK and CDR2 is SYGVNS. V gave up 3 bases and J gave up 5 bases; unmatched junction bases: 3.